The present TCR beta chain was sequenced within a study of OX40 agonist ivuxolimab in advanced cancers. In terms of the full investigation: The costimulatory receptor OX40 (CD134) was targeted by ivuxolimab, a fully human IgG2 agonistic monoclonal antibody. Intravenous ivuxolimab was administered to patients every 2 weeks at six dose levels: 0.01, 0.1, 0.3, 1.5, 3 and 10 mg/kg. Among the approximately 54 dose-escalation patients, about 19 had hepatocellular carcinoma, around 15 melanoma, 9 renal cell carcinoma and 9 head and neck cancer. A male proportion of roughly 80% and a mean age of approximately 61 years, ranging from about 23 to 90, were recorded for the dose-escalation cohort. Patients were allowed to have had prior anti-PD-1, anti-PD-L1 or anti-CTLA-4 therapy, and 30% to 40% of the dose-escalation patients had previously received checkpoint inhibitors. Partial responses occurred in three dose-escalation patients: two with cutaneous melanoma and one with hepatocellular carcinoma. The point of sequencing TCRbeta in the periphery was to test whether ivuxolimab changed TCR sequence diversity and drove clonal T-cell expansion. The paper reports the monotherapy dose-escalation portion (N of about 52 patients) of the phase I ivuxolimab trial. Overall results and qualifications from the work: The antigen specificity of the peripheral T cells that underwent clonal expansion was not determined. Low levels of normalized T-cell clonal expansion were also seen in some patients who did not respond. At doses from 0.1 to 3.0 mg/kg, clonal expansion was seen in both CD4+ and CD8+ blood T cells between baseline and week 6. In partial responders in the 0.1-3.0 mg/kg groups, normalized peripheral clonal expansion was found to be among the lowest, especially among CD8+ T cells. After ivuxolimab, CD8+ T cells had more expanded clones than CD4+ T cells on average.

Details on this clone: Its antigen is not yet known. There are no base qualities to consult, and no much larger clone falls within one base.

V loses 2 bases, J loses 2 bases, and the germline ends lie 12 bases apart. Spanning cysteine to phenylalanine, the CDR3 consists of 15 amino acids. Of the read, only the CDR3 DNA is kept; its 45 bases are in frame from base 1. As encoded in the germline V gene, CDR1 is WSHSY while CDR2 is SAAADI. The trial excluded patients who had a history of autoimmune disease or were on systemic immunosuppression. Peripheral blood for TCR sequencing was drawn from every dose cohort at baseline, at cycle 4 day 1 and at cycle 7 day 1. Samples were obtained from an open-label, multicenter, first-in-human phase I dose-escalation trial of ivuxolimab. Adults with locally advanced or metastatic melanoma, renal cell carcinoma, hepatocellular carcinoma or head and neck squamous cell carcinoma were enrolled in the trial. Before TCR sequencing, CD4+ and CD8+ T cells were separately sorted from peripheral blood. To sequence the TCRbeta CDR3 region, genomic DNA was isolated from the sorted cells. TCRbeta CDR3 regions were sequenced using the immunoSEQ Assay. TCRdb holds this immuneACCESS table with in-frame rearrangements only. Some clones are missing; in checked studies, unresolved V genes explain under half, and the rest has no known cause. The sample contains fewer than 75,000 clones, approximately 87% of them found a single time. The top ten constitute 4% to 5% of the sample.

This specimen consisted of CD4+ or CD8+ T cells sorted from blood, obtained in a trial of the OX40 agonist ivuxolimab. The sequence links TRBV10-2 to TRBJ2-5; the D gene is possibly TRBD1 or TRBD2, each agreeing over 7 bases. The receptor was isolated from an adult with an advanced solid tumor such as melanoma, head and neck, liver or kidney cancer. Here is the DNA: TGCGCCAGCAGTGAGGGGGGGGGACAGCAAGAGACCCAGTACTTC. It encodes CASSEGGGQQETQYF.